This T cell receptor beta chain was observed in a study of shared clonotypes between healthy human individuals. Sequenced by immunoSEQ multiplex PCR; TCRdb stores in-frame clones only, minus some. Among about 490,000 clones, around 79% were seen once, and the ten largest hold approximately 12%. This clone turned up a few times. The specimen sequenced was PBMCs. This receptor was identified in a woman aged 40-49 years in good health. Some clones in this sample may be carry-over from other donors' samples.

The CDR3 sequence is CASSDSWGGGEEQFF. The CDR3 DNA is TGTGCCAGCAGTGACTCGTGGGGCGGGGGTGAAGAGCAGTTCTTC. This chain joins TRBV6-4 and TRBJ2-1; 7 nucleotides line up with TRBD2. Germline V CDR1 and CDR2: MRHNA, SNTAGT. Trimming at V came to 0 bases and at J to 10 bases, leaving 9 bases not matched to a gene. The CDR3 has 15 residues.